There are a few counts of the clone carrying this T cell receptor beta chain. Its cognate antigen is unknown. Assay: immunoSEQ multiplex PCR; the TCRdb copy retains only in-frame clones and omits some. The sample includes fewer than 850,000 clones, about 90% of them seen just once. The data were obtained in a study of shared clonotypes between healthy human individuals. Study summary: Donor ages ranged 18 to 49 years: a couple of women, a few men.

General study findings and limits: In the sorted subsets, rarefaction showed sequencing was incomplete despite large depth. Shared clonotypes across all four donors exceeded non-shared ones in generation probability.

Together with CD45RO+ cells, CCR7-negative CD45RA+ TemRA cells were included in CD8 memory. The junction had 7 bases not matched to a gene; V was cut back by 4 bases and J by 0 bases. The CDR3 is 16 amino acids. Per germline, CDR1 SGDLS and CDR2 YYNGEE. The V gene is TRBV9, the J gene TRBJ1-1, with 9 bases identical to TRBD1. This TCR derives from a man aged 18 to 29 in good health. Some clones in this sample may be carry-over from other donors' samples. Input material: memory CD8+ T cells from PBMCs. Noted subset: CD45RO+ cells pooled with CCR7-negative TemRA cells. CDR3 nucleotides: TGTGCCAGCAGCCTGGGACAGGGAGTTGTGAACACTGAAGCTTTCTTT. Protein sequence: CASSLGQGVVNTEAFF.